The TCR beta chain described here comes from a study of shared clonotypes between healthy human individuals. Study-wide background: Per donor, CD8 memory used one plate, CD8 naive used two, CD4 memory used three and CD4 naive used three.

TCRdb's copy holds only in-frame clones and misses some; the assay was immunoSEQ multiplex PCR. The sample lists about 2.4 million clones, under 95% occurring once. This clonotype was sampled from a man younger than 35 in good health. Some clones in this sample may be carry-over from other donors' samples. Sequenced material: naive CD4+ T cells from PBMCs. Subset here: CD45RA+ positively selected.

CDR3 sequence reads: CAISESKEFYF. The CDR3 coding sequence is TGTGCCATCAGTGAGTCGAAAGAGTTCTACTTC. The rearrangement links TRBV10-3 to TRBJ2-7; D ambiguous. V was trimmed by 0 bases and J by 13 bases, leaving 10 bases between them. Germline CDR1 and CDR2: ENHRY and SYGVKD. This CDR3 spans 11 amino acids.